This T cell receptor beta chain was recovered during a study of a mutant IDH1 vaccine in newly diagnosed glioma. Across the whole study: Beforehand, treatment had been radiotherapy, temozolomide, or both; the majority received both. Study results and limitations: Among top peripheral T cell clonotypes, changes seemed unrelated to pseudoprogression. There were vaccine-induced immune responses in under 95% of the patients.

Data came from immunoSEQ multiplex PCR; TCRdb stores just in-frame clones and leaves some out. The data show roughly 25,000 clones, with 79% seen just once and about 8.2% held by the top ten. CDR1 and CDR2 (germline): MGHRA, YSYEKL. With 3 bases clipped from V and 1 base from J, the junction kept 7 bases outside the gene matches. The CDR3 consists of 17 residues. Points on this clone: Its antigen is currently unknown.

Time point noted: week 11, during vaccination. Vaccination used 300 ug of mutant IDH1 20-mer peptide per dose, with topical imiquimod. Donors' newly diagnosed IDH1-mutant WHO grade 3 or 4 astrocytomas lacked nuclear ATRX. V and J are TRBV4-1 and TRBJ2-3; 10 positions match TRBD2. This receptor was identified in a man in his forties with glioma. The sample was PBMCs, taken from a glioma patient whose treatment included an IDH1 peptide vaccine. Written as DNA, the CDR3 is TGCGCCAGCAGCCAGGGGTTAGCGGGAGGCCGCACAGATACGCAGTATTTT. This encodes CASSQGLAGGRTDTQYF.